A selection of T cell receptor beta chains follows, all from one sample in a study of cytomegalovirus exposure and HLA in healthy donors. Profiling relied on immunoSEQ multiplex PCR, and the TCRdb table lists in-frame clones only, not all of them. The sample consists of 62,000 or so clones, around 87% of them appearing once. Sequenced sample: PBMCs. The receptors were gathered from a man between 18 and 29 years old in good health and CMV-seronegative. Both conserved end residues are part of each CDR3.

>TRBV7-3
CASSSGQGVSPLHF
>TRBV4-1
CASSHLPGQGVVGGYTF
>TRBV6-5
CASIGSSRTDTQYF
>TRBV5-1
CASSLAAPVDTQYF
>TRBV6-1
CASLQGSPYEQYF
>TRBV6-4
CASSGDRDVDEQFF
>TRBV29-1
CSVERGGDEQYF
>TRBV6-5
CASSYSGPRNEQYF
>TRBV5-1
CASSTPTGTGYTF
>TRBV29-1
CSALGPVNYGYTF
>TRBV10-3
CAITDTKNTEAFF
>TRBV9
CASSGTATNEKLFF
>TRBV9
CASSSSGGNEQFF
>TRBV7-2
CASSGRGQPQHF
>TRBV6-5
CASRANSNQPQHF
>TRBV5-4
CASSTREKIYNSPLHF
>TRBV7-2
CASSLGGGTPYEQYF
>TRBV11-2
CASSRTGDYGYTF
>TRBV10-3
CAIGTSGALTDTQYF
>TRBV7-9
CASSPARETQYF
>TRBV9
CASTPGGTGGHEQYF
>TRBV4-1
CASSQGRQTRLGGELFF
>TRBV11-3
CASSLGQGQRHF
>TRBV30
CAWSAPVPVDYGYTF
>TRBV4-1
CASSQDGADSGGTEETQYF
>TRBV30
CAWSTDSQPGDTQYF
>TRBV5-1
CASSSGINNEKLFF
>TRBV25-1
CASSPGQGFYEQYF
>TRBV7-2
CASSFPPGLTGLGNTIYF
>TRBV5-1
CASSLGTGASQPQHF
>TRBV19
CASHPDRGAPGELFF
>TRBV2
CASSENPPDKNYGYTF
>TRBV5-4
CASSGTDQETQYF
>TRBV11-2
CASSPSPDRGRTEAFF
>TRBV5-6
CASTSGVGQPQHF
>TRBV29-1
CSVEDARVYYGYTF
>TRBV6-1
CASKGPTNYGYTF
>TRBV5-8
CASSLPGLSGANVLTF
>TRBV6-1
CASSEVGGPAKNIQYF
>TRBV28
CASSLGGAYGYTF
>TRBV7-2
CASSRFGQGNTGELFF
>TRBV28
CASSLLTAYGYTF
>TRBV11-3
CASSLVGDRPMNPLHF
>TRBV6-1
CASSEVPGQGDEQYF
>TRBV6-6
CASAGVRWPTDTQYF
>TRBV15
CATSGPWAGELFF
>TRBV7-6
CASSSLQVAGEEKLFF
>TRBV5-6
CASSPFNSPLHF
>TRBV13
CASSLSDRGTEAFF
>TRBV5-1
CASSLGQGWEQYF
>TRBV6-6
CASSYSWDRDSPLHF
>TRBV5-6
CASSRDRGRTEAFF
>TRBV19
CASLPTDSSGNTIYF
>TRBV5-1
CASSLVQEDSPLHF
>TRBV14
CASSQGPTGPYEQFF